This T cell receptor (beta chain) was documented in a study of CD8 T cells in ankylosing spondylitis. Study-wide points: Clones linked with disease were CD8+ and fairly uncommon in the peripheral blood.

The CDR3 contains 14 residues. V lost 4 bases and J 1 base, leaving 11 bases between the germline ends. A quantitative 5'-RACE method, one with molecular barcodes, was used to make TCR beta libraries. One entry per CDR3 protein, called by TCRdb with MiXCR from the 5' RACE reads. Here the sample spans 250,000 or so distinct CDR3 sequences, more than 20% being singletons. A word on this clonotype: Its specificity is unknown.

The chain recombines TRBV12-3 or TRBV12-4 with TRBJ2-7; either TRBD1 or TRBD2 may supply D (5 bases each). This sequence was found in a male donor with ankylosing spondylitis or in good health (not recorded which). The sequenced sample was blood, either unsorted or a sorted T cell fraction (not recorded which). In DNA form, the CDR3 reads TGTGCCAGCAGTTCGGGTGAGGGGTCCTACGAGCAGTACTTC. Translation: CASSSGEGSYEQYF.